The 14 T cell receptor beta chains below were found in one sample sequenced in a study of metastatic and nonmetastatic thyroid tumors. TCRdb re-processed the PCR reads through MiXCR. This table has over 45,000 clones, around 20% appearing once. Prior to thyroid surgery, none of the patients had received any treatment. Sequencing was done on a sample of blood. Receptor source: a male donor with papillary thyroid cancer or a benign thyroid nodule (not recorded which). Some clones in this sample may be carry-over from other donors' samples.

Worth noting for this clone: A much larger clone is a single base away; this may be a read error. The same CDR3 also results from other DNA sequences found in this sample. The genes are TRBV9 and TRBJ1-1; 7 bases agree with TRBD1. In germline, CDR1 is SGDLS, CDR2 YYNGEE. CDR3 length: 18 residues. Losses at the gene ends were 0 bases for V and 11 bases for J; bases not matched to a gene: 22. The CDR3 spells CASSVDVQPGQGDAGAFF. The CDR3 coding sequence is TGTGCCAGCAGCGTAGACGTTCAGCCCGGGCAGGGGGACGCTGGGGCTTTCTTT.

This clone appeared many times. This sequence may be a read error, since a much larger clone differs from it by one base. The sample carries other DNA sequences with the same CDR3. This CDR3 reads CASSRGQVSNQPQHF. In DNA form, the CDR3 reads TGTGCCAGCAGTAGGGGACAGGTTAGCAATCAGCCCCAGCATTTT. The gene calls are TRBV19 and TRBJ1-5; TRBD1 matches at 8 bases. The CDR3 consists of 15 residues. Per germline, CDR1 LNHDA and CDR2 SQIVND (reference sequence).

As for this clone: Since a much larger clone is just one base distant, this may be a read error. This chain joins TRBV20-1 and TRBJ1-6; TRBD1 aligns across 10 bases. Looked up from germline, CDR1 is DFQATT and CDR2 is SNEGSKA (reference sequence). J was trimmed by 12 bases and V by 5 bases; bases with no gene match: 7. This CDR3 spans 13 amino acids. CDR3 sequence: CSALDRGDLPLHF. The CDR3, as DNA: TGCAGTGCTCTGGACAGGGGGGATTTACCCCTCCACTTT.

This clone has a count of ten or more. V is TRBV4-1 and J is TRBJ2-2; D perhaps matches TRBD1 (6 bases). CDR1 and CDR2 (germline): MGHRA, YSYEKL. This CDR3 comprises 17 residues. Deletions cut 1 base from V and 1 base from J, with 13 bases between. The CDR3 spells CASSQVGWGQNTGELFF. The CDR3 DNA is TGCGCCAGCAGCCAAGTGGGATGGGGGCAGAACACCGGGGAGCTGTTTTTT.

This clone was detected many times. V usage is TRBV6-1 and J usage is TRBJ2-7; 7 bases are shared with TRBD2. The length of the CDR3 is 15 residues. Germline CDR1 reads MNHNS; CDR2 reads SASEGT. V lost 4 bases and J lost 0; bases outside the gene matches: 6. CDR3 region: CASSATSASSYEQYF. The CDR3, as DNA: TGTGCCAGCAGTGCCACTAGCGCTAGCTCCTACGAGCAGTACTTC.

In its sample, this clone was seen many times. The V and J genes are TRBV10-2 and TRBJ1-4; D not certain. The germline V and J ends were trimmed by 3 bases and 7 bases, with 12 bases remaining between them. CDR1 and CDR2 (germline): WSHSY, SAAADI. The CDR3 spans 14 residues. The DNA for the CDR3 is TGCGCCAGCAGTGAAACGGTTTGGGGTGAAAAACTGTTTTTT. It specifies CASSETVWGEKLFF.

This clone was counted ten times or more. The CDR3 sequence is CASSIAGGSYEQYF. The CDR3 nucleotides are TGTGCCAGTAGTATTGCTGGGGGCTCCTACGAGCAGTACTTC. This chain joins TRBV19 and TRBJ2-7, with D possibly called TRBD1 or TRBD2 (5 bases each). The CDR3 contains 14 residues. CDR1 is LNHDA, CDR2 SQIVND, per germline (reference sequence). V was cut by 3 bases and J by 0 bases, with 9 bases left in between. The full variable domain, completed using reference TRBV19 and TRBJ2-7, is DGGITQSPKYLFRKEGQNVTLSCEQNLNHDAMYWYRQDPGQGLRLIYYSQIVNDFQKGDIAEGYSVSREKKESFPLTVTSAQKNPTAFYLCASSIAGGSYEQYFGPGTRLTVT.

This clone was seen a handful of times. At one boundary the junction diverges from the germline segment, which might be a read error. J is TRBJ2-1 and V is TRBV15, with D perhaps matching TRBD2 (6 bases). CDR3 length: 17 residues. The germline V gene encodes CDR1 LNHNV and CDR2 YYDKDF (reference sequence). CDR3 loop: CATTRETSWRGYNEQFF. As DNA, the CDR3 is TGTGCCACCACCAGAGAAACTAGCTGGAGGGGCTACAATGAGCAGTTCTTC.

This clone has at least ten counts. The chain has TRBV20-1 and TRBJ2-1; D possibly corresponds to TRBD2 (5 bases). This CDR3 is built from 14 residues. Looked up from germline, CDR1 is DFQATT and CDR2 is SNEGSKA (reference sequence). V dropped 3 bases and J dropped 4 bases, with 13 bases sitting between them. CDR3 protein: CSARDQRGYNEQFF. The CDR3 nucleotides are TGCAGTGCTAGGGACCAACGAGGGTACAATGAGCAGTTCTTC.

This clone has a count of ten or more. The CDR3 reads CASSLGGSNTEAFF. The CDR3 bases are TGTGCCAGCAGTTTAGGGGGTTCAAACACTGAAGCTTTCTTT. V gene TRBV27 combines with J gene TRBJ1-1; a weak D match, TRBD1 (5 bases). Germline CDR1 is MNHEY and CDR2 is SMNVEV (reference sequence). The CDR3 totals 14 residues. The V end lost 2 bases, the J end lost 2 bases, and 9 bases lay between the germline ends.

This clone was found many times. The V and J genes are TRBV9 and TRBJ2-2; D is undetermined. The CDR3 is 13 amino acids. Germline values: CDR1 SGDLS, CDR2 YYNGEE. V was shortened by 3 bases and J by 0 bases, with 3 bases between the two germline ends. This CDR3 is CASSASNTGELFF. For the CDR3, the DNA is TGTGCCAGCAGCGCCTCGAACACCGGGGAGCTGTTTTTT.

By share, this clone counts as medium-sized (0.01 to 0.1%). The chain links TRBV6-5 to TRBJ2-7; D not resolved. V was trimmed by 2 bases and J by 2 bases, leaving 19 bases between them. This CDR3 region has 17 residues. Germline CDR1 and CDR2: MNHEY and SVGAGI. CDR3 region: CASSYKWSRQLTYEQYF. The CDR3 DNA follows: TGTGCCAGCAGTTACAAATGGTCGCGCCAGCTAACCTACGAGCAGTACTTC.

This sequence joins TRBV6-1 and TRBJ1-6, with D possibly TRBD1 on 6 matching bases. This CDR3 comprises 17 residues. V shed 4 bases and J shed 0 bases, with 13 bases lying between them. CDR1 is MNHNS, CDR2 SASEGT, per germline. CDR3 sequence (DNA): TGTGCCAGCAGTGTTCGGGGACAAAGCTCCTATAATTCACCCCTCCACTTT. This gives the protein CASSVRGQSSYNSPLHF.

This clone was observed many times. One end of the junction varies from germline; a read error may be responsible. The chain carries TRBV29-1 and TRBJ2-1; 11 bases match TRBD1. This CDR3 region has 13 residues. The germline CDR1 and CDR2 sequences are SQVTM and ANQGSEA. The CDR3 bases are TGCAGCGTGGGGGACAGGGGGGAACTAGCGGGCCCCTTC. Translated, it gives CSVGDRGELAGPF.